This T cell receptor beta chain was documented in a study of vaccination effects on CD4 cells after COVID-19. General observations from the study: Clones induced by infection and by vaccine showed marked clonal contraction late after vaccination.

The V gene lost 4 bases and the J gene lost 0 bases, with 12 bases spanning the gap. In germline, CDR1 is SGHRS, CDR2 YFSETQ. This CDR3 has 15 amino acids. Sequenced by immunoSEQ multiplex PCR; TCRdb stores in-frame clones only, minus some. Among some 50,000 clones listed, around 70% were seen once. Remarks on this clone: Its antigen is not identified.

Following 10 days of culture, CD4+ T cells were isolated. This receptor was obtained from a human donor who had a prior SARS-CoV-2 infection. The rearrangement joins TRBV5-1 to TRBJ2-3; D is unresolved. The source material was CD4+ T cells from PBMCs cultured without peptide, sampled before COVID-19 vaccination. Here the CDR3 reads CASSVAPTSTDTQYF. The CDR3 region has the DNA TGCGCCAGCAGCGTCGCGCCCACAAGCACAGATACGCAGTATTTT.